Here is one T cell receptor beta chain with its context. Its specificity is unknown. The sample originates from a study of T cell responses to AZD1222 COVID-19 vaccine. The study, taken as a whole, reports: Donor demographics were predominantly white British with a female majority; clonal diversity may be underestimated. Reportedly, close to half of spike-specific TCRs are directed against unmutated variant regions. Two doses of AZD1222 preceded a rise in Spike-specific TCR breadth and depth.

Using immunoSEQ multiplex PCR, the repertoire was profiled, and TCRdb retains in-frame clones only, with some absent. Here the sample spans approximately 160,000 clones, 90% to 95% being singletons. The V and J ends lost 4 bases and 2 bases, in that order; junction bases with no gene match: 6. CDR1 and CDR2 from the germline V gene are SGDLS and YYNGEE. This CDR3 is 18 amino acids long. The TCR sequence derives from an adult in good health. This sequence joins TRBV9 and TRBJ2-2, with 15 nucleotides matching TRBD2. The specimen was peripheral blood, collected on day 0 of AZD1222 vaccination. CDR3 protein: CASSPRTSGRVNTGELFF. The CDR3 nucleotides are TGTGCCAGCAGCCCCCGGACTAGCGGGAGGGTAAACACCGGGGAGCTGTTTTTT.